These 6 T cell receptor beta chains came from one sample sequenced in a study of blood T cell repertoires in COVID-19. Generated by immunoSEQ multiplex PCR, the TCRdb table keeps only in-frame clones and is missing some. The sample contains a few hundred thousand clones, 70% to 90% of which appear only once. The sequencing input was PBMCs or T cells enriched from blood (not recorded which). These receptors originate from a woman under 40 who had recovered from COVID-19.

The chain carries TRBV30 and TRBJ1-6, with 7 bases fitting TRBD1. The CDR3 has 13 residues. In germline, CDR1 is GTSNPN, CDR2 SVGIG (reference sequence). V was pared by 5 bases and J by 9 bases, with 7 bases of the junction left unmatched. The CDR3 spells CAWATGVSSPLHF. The CDR3 DNA follows: TGTGCCTGGGCTACAGGGGTGAGTTCACCCCTCCACTTT.

The rearrangement joins TRBV5-4 to TRBJ2-1; 11 positions agree with TRBD1. CDR1 is SGHNT and CDR2 is YYREEE in the germline V gene (reference sequence). The ends lost 3 bases at V and 7 bases at J; junction bases unmatched: 12. The CDR3 covers 17 residues. The DNA for the CDR3 is TGTGCCAGCAGCTCAACGCAGGACAGGGGGCTTTGGAATGAGCAGTTCTTC. This gives the protein CASSSTQDRGLWNEQFF.

The gene calls are TRBV7-9 and TRBJ1-1; D remains unclear. This CDR3 is 14 amino acids long. Trimming took 1 base from V and 4 from J, leaving 10 bases between them. The germline gives CDR1 SEHNR, CDR2 FQNEAQ (reference sequence). The chain's CDR3 is CASSLVVPGTEAFF. The CDR3 DNA sequence: TGTGCCAGCAGCTTAGTCGTCCCGGGCACTGAAGCTTTCTTT.

The chain employs TRBV7-6 and TRBJ2-7, with 9 bases lining up with TRBD2. Germline V CDR1 and CDR2: SGHVS, FNYEAQ. The CDR3 consists of 16 residues. V lost 5 bases to trimming and J lost 0 bases; unmatched junction nucleotides: 8. In DNA, the CDR3 is TGTGCCAGCAGCGCGGCGGGGGGGAAAAGCTCCTACGAGCAGTACTTC. Residues: CASSAAGGKSSYEQYF. The full variable domain, rest sourced from reference TRBV7-6 and TRBJ2-7, is GAGVSQSPRYKVTKRGQDVALRCDPISGHVSLYWYRQALGQGPEFLTYFNYEAQQDKSGLPNDRFSAERPEGSISTLTIQRTEQRDSAMYRCASSAAGGKSSYEQYFGPGTRLTVT.

The table lists this clone with a count of one. V is TRBV7-3 and J is TRBJ2-1; 12 nucleotides line up with TRBD2. In germline, CDR1 is SGHTA, CDR2 FQGTGA. V lost 3 bases to trimming and J lost 0 bases; unmatched junction nucleotides: 6. The CDR3 runs to 18 residues. The CDR3 reads CASSLPSGGASSYNEQFF. CDR3 nucleotides: TGTGCCAGCAGCTTGCCTAGCGGGGGGGCTAGCTCCTACAATGAGCAGTTCTTC.

V and J are TRBV7-9 and TRBJ2-7, with 8 bases that match TRBD1. V dropped 4 bases and J dropped 2; count of bases not matched to a gene: 7. CDR1 SEHNR and CDR2 FQNEAQ come from the germline V gene (reference sequence). CDR3 size: 15 residues. CDR3 DNA: TGTGCCAGCAGCTCCCCCGGGACAGGAACCTACGAGCAGTACTTC. Amino acid sequence: CASSSPGTGTYEQYF.